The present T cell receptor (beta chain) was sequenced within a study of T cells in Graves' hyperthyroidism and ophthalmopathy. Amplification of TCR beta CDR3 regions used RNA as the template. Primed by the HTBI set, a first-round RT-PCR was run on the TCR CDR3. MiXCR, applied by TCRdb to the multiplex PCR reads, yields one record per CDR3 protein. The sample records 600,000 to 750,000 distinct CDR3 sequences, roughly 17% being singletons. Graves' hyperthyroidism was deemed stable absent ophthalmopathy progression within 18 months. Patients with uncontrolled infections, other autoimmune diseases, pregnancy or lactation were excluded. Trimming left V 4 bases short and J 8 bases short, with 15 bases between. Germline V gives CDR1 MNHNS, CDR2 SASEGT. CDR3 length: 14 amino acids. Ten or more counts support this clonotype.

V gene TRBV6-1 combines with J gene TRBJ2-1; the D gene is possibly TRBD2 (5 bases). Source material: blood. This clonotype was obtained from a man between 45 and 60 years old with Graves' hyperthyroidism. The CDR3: CASSGRRGGDEQFF. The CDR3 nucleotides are TGTGCCAGCAGTGGTCGTCGGGGTGGGGATGAGCAGTTCTTC.